The clone carrying this T cell receptor (beta chain) was counted between two and nine times. Its antigen is not known. One end of the junction is discordant with germline, which a read error may explain. Per the germline V gene, CDR1 is WNHNN and CDR2 is SYGVQD (reference sequence). The CDR3 loop spans 19 amino acids. TCR beta CDR3 sequences were amplified from RNA transcripts. The HTBI set primed first-round TCR CDR3 RT-PCR. TCRdb re-called the multiplex PCR reads with MiXCR, one entry per CDR3 protein. The sample has hundreds of thousands of distinct CDR3 sequences, around 15% seen once; the top ten hold around 4%. The data originate from a study of T cells in Graves' hyperthyroidism and ophthalmopathy. Study-wide background: Peripheral blood was secured at the point of initial diagnosis, before any treatment. Points from the study as a whole: Blood held most thyroid clonotypes expanded above 0.001 frequency. Patients with ophthalmopathy were separated from those with stable hyperthyroidism by a 13 V-J model.

The TCR comes from a woman in her twenties or thirties with Graves' hyperthyroidism. The rearrangement joins TRBV10-1 to TRBJ2-6; a weak D match, TRBD1 (6 bases). Sequences were obtained from blood. CDR3 sequence (DNA): TGCGCCAGCAGCTTACTCCAGGGACATTGGCAGGCTGGGGCCGACGTCCTGACTTTC. It specifies CASSLLQGHWQAGADVLTF.